Listed below are T cell receptor beta chains from one sample, sequenced in a study of neurological immune-mediated disorders. TCRdb ran MiXCR on the 5' RACE reads and lists one entry per CDR3 protein. The table lists some 60,000 distinct CDR3 sequences, around 10% of them singletons. Sequencing was carried out using PBMCs. The receptor source for this set is a male donor with HTLV-1-associated myelopathy (HAM/TSP). Each CDR3 is given with its conserved first and last residue. Fields, in order: J gene, D gene, clone size, V gene, CDR3 protein, CDR3 DNA. D genes are given only for firm matches. Not all rows give a size; the values are once, few, many and, for expanded clones, a class.

J gene: TRBJ2-7
D gene: NA
clone size: many
V gene: TRBV2
CDR3 protein: CASGGQSYEQYF
CDR3 DNA: TGTGCCAGCGGGGGGCAATCCTACGAGCAGTACTTC

J gene: TRBJ2-2
D gene: NA
clone size: many
V gene: TRBV7-2
CDR3 protein: CASSLDVELFF
CDR3 DNA: TGTGCCAGCAGCTTAGATGTGGAGCTGTTTTTT

J gene: TRBJ2-6
D gene: NA
clone size: many
V gene: TRBV20-1
CDR3 protein: CSATGHGRSGANVLTF
CDR3 DNA: TGCAGTGCGACGGGACACGGTCGCTCTGGGGCCAACGTCCTGACTTTC

J gene: TRBJ2-3
D gene: TRBD2
clone size: many
V gene: TRBV12-3/TRBV12-4
CDR3 protein: CATQFNIGLADDTDTQYF
CDR3 DNA: TGTGCCACCCAGTTTAACATCGGACTAGCGGACGACACAGATACGCAGTATTTT

J gene: TRBJ2-7
D gene: TRBD2
clone size: many
V gene: TRBV11-2
CDR3 protein: CASSPTLAGNSYEQYF
CDR3 DNA: TGTGCCAGCAGCCCAACTCTAGCGGGCAATTCCTACGAGCAGTACTTC

J gene: TRBJ1-1
D gene: NA
clone size: many
V gene: TRBV5-5
CDR3 protein: CASSLSSGVESLVAFF
CDR3 DNA: TGTGCCAGCAGCTTGAGTAGCGGGGTTGAATCCTTGGTAGCTTTCTTT

J gene: TRBJ2-3
D gene: TRBD1
clone size: many
V gene: TRBV10-3
CDR3 protein: CAISESLGTGSTDTQYF
CDR3 DNA: TGTGCCATCAGTGAGTCGTTAGGGACAGGGAGCACAGATACGCAGTATTTT

J gene: TRBJ2-3
D gene: NA
clone size: NA
V gene: TRBV6-2/TRBV6-3
CDR3 protein: CSSSPTGFGDTQYF
CDR3 DNA: TGTTCTAGCAGCCCCACGGGGTTCGGAGATACGCAGTATTTT

J gene: TRBJ2-3
D gene: NA
clone size: many
V gene: TRBV20-1
CDR3 protein: CSARLRLTDTQYF
CDR3 DNA: TGCAGTGCTAGACTGCGGCTCACAGATACGCAGTATTTT

J gene: TRBJ2-3
D gene: TRBD2
clone size: many
V gene: TRBV7-6
CDR3 protein: CASSPLTGGGSTDTQYF
CDR3 DNA: TGTGCCAGCAGCCCCCTGACGGGGGGGGGAAGCACAGATACGCAGTATTTT

J gene: TRBJ1-2
D gene: NA
clone size: many
V gene: TRBV6-5
CDR3 protein: CASRPGSRGYTF
CDR3 DNA: TGTGCCAGCAGGCCAGGGTCTAGAGGCTACACCTTC

J gene: TRBJ2-3
D gene: NA
clone size: many
V gene: TRBV5-8
CDR3 protein: CASSLSWRGTQYF
CDR3 DNA: TGTGCCAGCAGCTTGAGCTGGCGGGGTACGCAGTATTTT

J gene: TRBJ1-2
D gene: TRBD1
clone size: many
V gene: TRBV20-1
CDR3 protein: CSARQGVGYGYTF
CDR3 DNA: TGCAGTGCAAGACAGGGGGTTGGCTATGGCTACACCTTC

J gene: TRBJ2-3
D gene: NA
clone size: few
V gene: TRBV6-5
CDR3 protein: CASSYLFSTDTQYF
CDR3 DNA: TGTGCCAGCAGTTACTTGTTCAGCACAGATACGCAGTATTTT

J gene: TRBJ1-5
D gene: NA
clone size: many
V gene: TRBV11-2
CDR3 protein: CASSVGARGQPQHF
CDR3 DNA: TGTGCCAGCAGCGTAGGGGCTAGGGGTCAGCCCCAGCATTTT

J gene: TRBJ2-2
D gene: NA
clone size: many
V gene: TRBV20-1
CDR3 protein: CSASPAGLTGELFF
CDR3 DNA: TGCAGTGCTAGCCCGGCTGGGCTCACCGGGGAGCTGTTTTTT

J gene: TRBJ2-2
D gene: NA
clone size: many
V gene: TRBV2
CDR3 protein: CASRADDDGELFF
CDR3 DNA: TGTGCCAGCAGGGCCGACGATGACGGGGAGCTGTTTTTT

J gene: TRBJ2-3
D gene: TRBD2
clone size: many
V gene: TRBV15
CDR3 protein: CATSPGRTSGYTDTQYF
CDR3 DNA: TGTGCCACCTCTCCCGGGAGGACTAGCGGGTACACAGATACGCAGTATTTT

J gene: TRBJ2-1
D gene: NA
clone size: many
V gene: TRBV12-3/TRBV12-4
CDR3 protein: CASSLADDNEQFF
CDR3 DNA: TGTGCCAGCAGTTTAGCGGACGACAATGAGCAGTTCTTC

J gene: TRBJ1-1
D gene: TRBD1
clone size: many
V gene: TRBV20-1
CDR3 protein: CRPSGTGGTEAFF
CDR3 DNA: TGCAGACCAAGTGGGACAGGGGGAACTGAAGCTTTCTTT

J gene: TRBJ2-1
D gene: TRBD1
clone size: many
V gene: TRBV5-1
CDR3 protein: CASSLEGTDNEQFF
CDR3 DNA: TGCGCCAGCAGCTTGGAAGGGACAGATAATGAGCAGTTCTTC

J gene: TRBJ2-5
D gene: NA
clone size: once
V gene: TRBV10-3
CDR3 protein: CATTDQDTQYF
CDR3 DNA: TGTGCCACTACAGACCAAGATACCCAGTACTTC

J gene: TRBJ1-5
D gene: NA
clone size: NA
V gene: TRBV4-3
CDR3 protein: CASSLKLGAGQPQHF
CDR3 DNA: TGCGCCAGCAGCCTTAAGTTGGGAGCAGGACAGCCCCAGCATTTT

J gene: TRBJ2-1
D gene: TRBD2
clone size: many
V gene: TRBV5-8
CDR3 protein: CASSLEPGGSYNEQFF
CDR3 DNA: TGTGCCAGCAGCTTGGAACCGGGGGGGAGTTACAATGAGCAGTTCTTC

J gene: TRBJ1-5
D gene: NA
clone size: many
V gene: TRBV5-1
CDR3 protein: CASSLQGLSNQPQHF
CDR3 DNA: TGCGCCAGCAGCTTGCAGGGTTTGAGCAATCAGCCCCAGCATTTT

J gene: TRBJ1-5
D gene: NA
clone size: many
V gene: TRBV5-1
CDR3 protein: CASSLEGHQPQHF
CDR3 DNA: TGCGCCAGCAGCTTGGAGGGCCATCAGCCCCAGCATTTT

J gene: TRBJ1-2
D gene: NA
clone size: many
V gene: TRBV20-1
CDR3 protein: CSGREGNYGYTF
CDR3 DNA: TGCAGTGGACGGGAGGGGAACTATGGCTACACCTTC

J gene: TRBJ1-4
D gene: TRBD1
clone size: few
V gene: TRBV7-9
CDR3 protein: CASLLDRSEKLFF
CDR3 DNA: TGTGCCAGCCTCCTGGACAGGAGTGAAAAACTGTTTTTT

J gene: TRBJ1-3
D gene: NA
clone size: many
V gene: TRBV3-1
CDR3 protein: CASSQDPRGRNTIYF
CDR3 DNA: TGTGCCAGCAGCCAAGATCCCAGGGGAAGAAACACCATATATTTT

J gene: TRBJ1-1
D gene: NA
clone size: many
V gene: TRBV5-1
CDR3 protein: CASSLTDTEAFF
CDR3 DNA: TGCGCCAGCAGCTTGACGGATACTGAAGCTTTCTTT

J gene: TRBJ2-1
D gene: TRBD1
clone size: many
V gene: TRBV2
CDR3 protein: CASSLDRDRDLYNEQFF
CDR3 DNA: TGTGCCAGCAGTCTCGACCGGGACAGGGATTTATACAATGAGCAGTTCTTC

J gene: TRBJ2-3
D gene: NA
clone size: many
V gene: TRBV4-3
CDR3 protein: CASSQDKSAGTDTQYF
CDR3 DNA: TGCGCCAGCAGCCAAGACAAGTCGGCGGGGACAGATACGCAGTATTTT

J gene: TRBJ2-1
D gene: NA
clone size: many
V gene: TRBV12-3/TRBV12-4
CDR3 protein: CASKPSTYNEQFF
CDR3 DNA: TGTGCCAGCAAACCTAGCACCTACAATGAGCAGTTCTTC

J gene: TRBJ1-5
D gene: NA
clone size: NA
V gene: TRBV5-6
CDR3 protein: CASSVTGGQPQHF
CDR3 DNA: TGTGCCAGCAGCGTGACGGGGGGTCAGCCCCAGCATTTT

J gene: TRBJ1-5
D gene: NA
clone size: many
V gene: TRBV6-2/TRBV6-3
CDR3 protein: CASSYSQGHNQPQHF
CDR3 DNA: TGTGCCAGCAGTTACTCGCAGGGGCACAATCAGCCCCAGCATTTT

J gene: TRBJ1-1
D gene: TRBD1
clone size: many
V gene: TRBV6-5
CDR3 protein: CASTSSLITGVTEAFF
CDR3 DNA: TGTGCCAGCACATCATCCCTCATTACAGGGGTCACTGAAGCTTTCTTT

J gene: TRBJ1-2
D gene: TRBD1
clone size: many
V gene: TRBV20-1
CDR3 protein: CSAYTGQADYGYTF
CDR3 DNA: TGCAGTGCGTACACGGGACAGGCAGACTATGGCTACACCTTC

J gene: TRBJ2-5
D gene: TRBD2
clone size: many
V gene: TRBV7-2
CDR3 protein: CASSTGLAGGPRWETQYF
CDR3 DNA: TGTGCCAGCAGCACGGGACTAGCGGGGGGGCCTAGGTGGGAGACCCAGTACTTC

J gene: TRBJ2-7
D gene: NA
clone size: many
V gene: TRBV12-3/TRBV12-4
CDR3 protein: CASSFLGTPPYEQYF
CDR3 DNA: TGTGCCAGCAGTTTTCTCGGGACTCCACCTTACGAGCAGTACTTC

J gene: TRBJ1-5
D gene: TRBD1
clone size: many
V gene: TRBV27
CDR3 protein: CASSRDRVQPQHF
CDR3 DNA: TGTGCCAGCAGTAGGGACAGGGTTCAGCCCCAGCATTTT

J gene: TRBJ1-2
D gene: TRBD1
clone size: many
V gene: TRBV24-1
CDR3 protein: CATSDPGSGGAYGYTF
CDR3 DNA: TGTGCCACCAGTGATCCCGGCTCAGGGGGCGCCTATGGCTACACCTTC

J gene: TRBJ2-2
D gene: NA
clone size: many
V gene: TRBV6-6
CDR3 protein: CASSYSLGSLNTGELFF
CDR3 DNA: TGTGCCAGCAGTTACTCGTTAGGTAGCCTTAACACCGGGGAGCTGTTTTTT

J gene: TRBJ1-6
D gene: TRBD1
clone size: many
V gene: TRBV5-1
CDR3 protein: CASRRQGEPLHF
CDR3 DNA: TGCGCCAGCAGGAGACAGGGGGAACCCCTCCACTTT

J gene: TRBJ1-5
D gene: NA
clone size: NA
V gene: TRBV29-1
CDR3 protein: CSVKINSNQPQHF
CDR3 DNA: TGCAGCGTTAAAATTAATAGCAATCAGCCCCAGCATTTT

J gene: TRBJ1-2
D gene: TRBD1
clone size: many
V gene: TRBV5-1
CDR3 protein: CASSLAAGTGYTSGYTF
CDR3 DNA: TGCGCCAGCAGCTTGGCCGCAGGGACAGGGTATACGAGTGGCTACACCTTC

J gene: TRBJ2-1
D gene: TRBD2
clone size: few
V gene: TRBV20-1
CDR3 protein: CSASTSGGANEQFF
CDR3 DNA: TGCAGTGCCTCCACTAGCGGGGGGGCGAATGAGCAGTTCTTC

J gene: TRBJ1-2
D gene: NA
clone size: many
V gene: TRBV5-4
CDR3 protein: CASSEAGTYYGYTF
CDR3 DNA: TGTGCCAGCAGCGAGGCCGGGACGTACTATGGCTACACCTTC

J gene: TRBJ1-2
D gene: NA
clone size: NA
V gene: TRBV11-2
CDR3 protein: CASSSIADRHYGYTF
CDR3 DNA: TGTGCCAGCAGCTCTATTGCAGACAGGCACTATGGCTACACCTTC

J gene: TRBJ2-7
D gene: TRBD1
clone size: many
V gene: TRBV5-1
CDR3 protein: CASSATGGPSLEQYF
CDR3 DNA: TGCGCCAGCAGCGCAACAGGGGGCCCTTCCCTCGAGCAGTACTTC

J gene: TRBJ1-2
D gene: TRBD1
clone size: NA
V gene: TRBV25-1
CDR3 protein: CASSEPGQGDYGYTF
CDR3 DNA: TGTGCCAGCAGTGAACCGGGACAGGGTGACTATGGCTACACCTTC

J gene: TRBJ2-5
D gene: TRBD2
clone size: NA
V gene: TRBV7-8
CDR3 protein: CASLSLGLAGVSQETQYF
CDR3 DNA: TGTGCCAGCTTGAGTCTGGGGCTAGCGGGTGTGAGTCAAGAGACCCAGTACTTC

J gene: TRBJ2-1
D gene: NA
clone size: many
V gene: TRBV6-6
CDR3 protein: CASSYGTPTLNEQFF
CDR3 DNA: TGTGCCAGCAGTTATGGGACACCCACTCTCAATGAGCAGTTCTTC

J gene: TRBJ2-5
D gene: NA
clone size: many
V gene: TRBV7-9
CDR3 protein: CASRLGERPRRGETQYF
CDR3 DNA: TGTGCCAGCAGATTGGGGGAGCGGCCCCGGAGAGGCGAGACCCAGTACTTC

J gene: TRBJ2-3
D gene: NA
clone size: many
V gene: TRBV3-1
CDR3 protein: CASGSDTQYF
CDR3 DNA: TGTGCCAGCGGTAGTGATACGCAGTATTTT

J gene: TRBJ1-1
D gene: NA
clone size: many
V gene: TRBV12-3/TRBV12-4
CDR3 protein: CASSSGTTEAFF
CDR3 DNA: TGTGCCAGCAGTTCAGGGACCACTGAAGCTTTCTTT

J gene: TRBJ2-1
D gene: NA
clone size: NA
V gene: TRBV7-3
CDR3 protein: CASSSYLSSYNEQFF
CDR3 DNA: TGTGCCAGCAGCTCTTACCTAAGCTCCTACAATGAGCAGTTCTTC

J gene: TRBJ1-3
D gene: NA
clone size: many
V gene: TRBV10-3
CDR3 protein: CAISGSGSGNTIYF
CDR3 DNA: TGTGCCATCAGTGGGTCAGGGTCTGGAAACACCATATATTTT